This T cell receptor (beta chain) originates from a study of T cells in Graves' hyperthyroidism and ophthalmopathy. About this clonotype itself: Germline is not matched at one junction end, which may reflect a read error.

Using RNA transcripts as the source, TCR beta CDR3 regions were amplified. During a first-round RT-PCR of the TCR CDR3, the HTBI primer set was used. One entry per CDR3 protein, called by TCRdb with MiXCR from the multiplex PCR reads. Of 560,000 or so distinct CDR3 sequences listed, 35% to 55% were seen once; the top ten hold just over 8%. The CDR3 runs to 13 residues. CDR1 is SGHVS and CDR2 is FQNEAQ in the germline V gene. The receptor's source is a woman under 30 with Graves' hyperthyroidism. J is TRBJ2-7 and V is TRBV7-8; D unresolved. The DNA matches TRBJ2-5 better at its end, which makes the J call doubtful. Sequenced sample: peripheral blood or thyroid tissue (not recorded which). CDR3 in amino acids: CASSFSSQGTQYF. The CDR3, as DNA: TGTGCCAGCAGCTTCTCCTCTCAAGGGACCCAGTACTTC.